This T cell receptor beta chain was recovered during a study of blood T cell repertoires in COVID-19. Here immunoSEQ multiplex PCR was the method, and the copy in TCRdb shows in-frame clones only, minus some. Of roughly 290,000 clones listed, 90% are singletons. This sequence was found in a woman under 40 with COVID-19, enrolled during active disease. Sample: peripheral blood.

CDR3: CASSLPSGSSTGELFF. Written as DNA, the CDR3 is TGTGCCAGCAGCTTACCTAGCGGCTCTTCCACCGGGGAGCTGTTTTTT. The chain recombines TRBV7-9 with TRBJ2-2, with 7 nucleotides matching TRBD2. The CDR3 length is 16 residues. Germline CDR1 and CDR2: SEHNR and FQNEAQ (reference sequence). Germline trimming cut 2 bases from V and 4 bases from J; bases unmatched to any gene: 7.